What follows are 9 T cell receptor beta chains derived from one specimen sequenced in a study of cytomegalovirus exposure and HLA in healthy donors. A multiplex PCR was run with 60 Vbeta primers and 13 Jbeta primers. The data were produced by immunoSEQ multiplex PCR, yet TCRdb's version contains in-frame clones alone and is incomplete. The table lists approximately 60,000 clones. Sequenced sample: PBMCs. Source of these receptors: a man aged 25 to 40 in good health and CMV-seropositive.

The rearrangement uses TRBV6-5 and TRBJ1-5; D is uncertain. The V and J ends lost 7 bases and 4 bases respectively, with 11 bases between them. This CDR3 is built from 13 residues. Germline CDR1 reads MNHEY; CDR2 reads SVGAGI. This chain's CDR3 is CASKPNPNQPQHF. In DNA form, the CDR3 reads TGTGCCAGCAAGCCGAACCCTAATCAGCCCCAGCATTTT.

The V and J genes are TRBV27 and TRBJ1-5; no reliable D call. Trimming left V 2 bases short and J 0 bases short, with 8 bases between. In germline, CDR1 is MNHEY, CDR2 SMNVEV (reference sequence). CDR3 size: 15 residues. CDR3: CASSLQLNSNQPQHF. CDR3 DNA sequence: TGTGCCAGCAGTTTACAACTAAATAGCAATCAGCCCCAGCATTTT.

The rearrangement uses TRBV5-4 and TRBJ2-3; 7 bases are a match to TRBD2. Looked up from germline, CDR1 is SGHNT and CDR2 is YYREEE (reference sequence). The CDR3 sequence is 16 residues long. V dropped 4 bases and J dropped 0; count of bases not matched to a gene: 8. The CDR3 loop reads CASSPRPGGSTDTQYF. CDR3 nucleotide sequence: TGTGCCAGCAGCCCTCGTCCGGGAGGTAGCACAGATACGCAGTATTTT.

The chain couples TRBV5-6 to TRBJ1-2; D may be TRBD1 (6 bases). Trimming removed 1 base at V and 8 bases at J, with 12 bases between. Germline lookup yields CDR1 SGHDT and CDR2 YYEEEE. This CDR3 contains 13 residues. The CDR3 DNA follows: TGTGCCAGCAGCTTGAGCTTTACAGGGGGCTACACCTTC. As protein: CASSLSFTGGYTF.

The gene calls are TRBV28 and TRBJ1-1, with D tentatively TRBD1 (5 bases). Trimming left V 6 bases short and J 3 bases short, with 14 bases between. Germline V CDR1 and CDR2: MDHEN, SYDVKM. The CDR3 is 14 amino acids. CDR3 nucleotides: TGTGCCAGCAGACTGCGGGACTTTCACACTGAAGCTTTCTTT. This gives the protein CASRLRDFHTEAFF.

The chain recombines TRBV7-8 with TRBJ1-1, with 8 bases identical to TRBD1. The germline V gene has CDR1 SGHVS and CDR2 FQNEAQ. Trimming took 5 bases from V and 1 from J; bases not matched to a gene: 3. The CDR3 consists of 14 residues. CDR3 DNA sequence: TGTGCCAGCAGCCTCGGGACAGGGAACACTGAAGCTTTCTTT. This encodes CASSLGTGNTEAFF.

This sequence joins TRBV7-6 and TRBJ2-1; 7 bases map to TRBD1. Germline loops: CDR1 SGHVS, CDR2 FNYEAQ. This CDR3 has 13 residues. The V and J ends lost 6 bases and 5 bases, in that order; junction bases with no gene match: 4. CDR3 sequence: CASRRTGDNEQFF. The DNA for the CDR3 is TGTGCCAGCAGACGTACAGGGGACAATGAGCAGTTCTTC.

The V call is TRBV27, the J call TRBJ1-2; a possible D gene is TRBD1 (6 bases). Germline V gene data show CDR1 as MNHEY and CDR2 as SMNVEV (reference sequence). The CDR3 runs to 14 residues. The V end lost 0 bases, the J end lost 5 bases, and 10 bases lay between the germline ends. This CDR3 reads CASSLSRGQYGYTF. CDR3 nucleotides: TGTGCCAGCAGTTTATCGCGGGGGCAGTATGGCTACACCTTC.

The chain uses TRBV19 and TRBJ2-7; TRBD1 is a possible D gene (6 bases). The V gene lost 6 bases and the J gene lost 6 bases, with 21 bases spanning the gap. The CDR3 is made up of 15 amino acids. CDR1 is LNHDA and CDR2 is SQIVND in the germline V gene (reference sequence). The CDR3 coding sequence is TGTGCCAGTAGACAGCTCGCACAGGGAGTAGGCGAGCAGTACTTC. Translating it yields CASRQLAQGVGEQYF.